The clone carrying this T cell receptor (beta chain) was detected only a few times. The table came from immunoSEQ multiplex PCR; TCRdb's copy has only in-frame clones and leaves some out. This sample carries roughly 660,000 clones, about 92% of them seen once, and the ten largest clones take 34%. This entry comes from a study of shared clonotypes between healthy human individuals. Healthy adults negative for HIV, lacking recent acute infections or vaccinations, served as donors. Trimming shortened V by 4 bases and J by 0 bases, and 22 bases separated the two germline ends. Germline-derived CDR1 and CDR2 are MDHEN and SYDVKM. The CDR3 is 19 residues long.

Sequencing was carried out using memory CD8+ T cells from PBMCs. Subset noted: CD45RO+ cells pooled with CCR7-negative TemRA cells. The gene calls are TRBV28 and TRBJ1-5; D is uncertain. This clonotype was obtained from a man between 18 and 29 years old in good health. Some clones in this sample may be carry-over from other donors' samples. CDR3 sequence: CASSSYTDGPLYSNQPQHF. CDR3 bases: TGTGCCAGCAGTTCATACACGGACGGCCCTCTTTATAGCAATCAGCCCCAGCATTTT.